Below, 20 T cell receptor beta chains from the same sample are listed, as sequenced in a study of cytomegalovirus exposure and HLA in healthy donors. Data came from immunoSEQ multiplex PCR; TCRdb stores just in-frame clones and leaves some out. Of tens of thousands of clones listed, about 89% are singletons. Sequencing used PBMCs. The receptor set was obtained from a woman under 30 in good health and CMV-seronegative.

This chain links TRBV4-1 with TRBJ2-5, with 13 nucleotides matching TRBD2. Germline CDR1 reads MGHRA; CDR2 reads YSYEKL. The CDR3 runs to 19 residues. With 0 bases clipped from V and 5 bases from J, the junction kept 12 bases outside the gene matches. DNA for the CDR3: TGCGCCAGCAGCCAAGAAGAGGGAGGACTAGCGGGAGATTTTGAGACCCAGTACTTC. Protein product: CASSQEEGGLAGDFETQYF.

Many counts were recorded for this clone. J is TRBJ1-5 and V is TRBV21-1; the table assigns TRBD1, which was not confirmed against the DNA. TRBV21-1 is termed a pseudogene. The CDR3 sequence is 16 residues long. CDR3 region: CASSKGRQGRNQPQHF. CDR3 bases: TGTGCCAGCAGCAAAGGGCGTCAGGGGCGGAATCAGCCCCAGCATTTT.

This chain connects TRBV2 to TRBJ1-1; perhaps TRBD1 as D (5 bases). Germline CDR1 is SNHLY and CDR2 is FYNNEI. V gave up 8 bases and J gave up 4 bases, with 14 bases separating them. The CDR3 runs to 13 residues. The CDR3 sequence: CASLGREGTEAFF. The DNA for the CDR3 is TGTGCCAGCTTGGGACGGGAGGGCACTGAAGCTTTCTTT.

The rearrangement uses TRBV5-5 and TRBJ1-4; 7 nucleotides match TRBD1. The germline V gene encodes CDR1 SGHKS and CDR2 YYEKEE (reference sequence). V dropped 4 bases and J dropped 16; count of bases not matched to a gene: 13. This CDR3 has 13 residues. The CDR3 spells CASSRLGTEEKFF. In DNA, the CDR3 is TGTGCCAGCAGCCGACTCGGGACAGAGGAAAAGTTTTTT.

This CDR3 reads CSVERGGNTEAFF. The CDR3 bases are TGCAGCGTTGAACGGGGGGGGAACACTGAAGCTTTCTTT. This chain links TRBV29-1 with TRBJ1-1, with D perhaps TRBD1 (5 bases). Germline loops: CDR1 SQVTM, CDR2 ANQGSEA. The length of the CDR3 is 13 residues. V lost 2 bases to trimming and J lost 1 base, with 8 bases between them.

The chain has TRBV28 and TRBJ1-2; TRBD1 might be the D (6 bases). Trimming removed 6 bases at V and 4 bases at J, with 15 bases between. This CDR3 comprises 14 residues. CDR1 is MDHEN, CDR2 SYDVKM, per germline. In DNA form, the CDR3 reads TGTGCCAGCAGCCTAGGGGGGGGCACCTATGGCTACACCTTC. It yields the protein CASSLGGGTYGYTF.

This CDR3 is CASSISTTGSLQYSNQPQHF. The CDR3 region has the DNA TGTGCCAGTAGTATATCTACAACAGGCTCACTCCAGTATAGCAATCAGCCCCAGCATTTT. The chain couples TRBV19 to TRBJ1-5; possible D gene TRBD1, 5 bases. The germline CDR1 and CDR2 sequences are LNHDA and SQIVND (reference sequence). V dropped 2 bases and J dropped 0 bases, with 23 bases sitting between them. The CDR3 covers 20 residues.

The chain carries TRBV27 and TRBJ1-1; TRBD1 aligns across 8 bases. The CDR3 length is 16 residues. Unmatched junction bases numbered 8, after V lost 5 bases and J lost 0 bases. Germline CDR1 MNHEY, CDR2 SMNVEV (reference sequence). The CDR3 loop reads CASSGVSGGMNTEAFF. As DNA, the CDR3 is TGTGCCAGCAGTGGTGTGTCAGGGGGCATGAACACTGAAGCTTTCTTT.

The chain couples TRBV4-1 to TRBJ1-1; 8 positions agree with TRBD1. V was clipped by 1 base and J by 0 bases; unmatched bases: 7. The CDR3 contains 17 residues. CDR1 is MGHRA and CDR2 is YSYEKL in the germline V gene. For the CDR3, the DNA is TGCGCCAGCAGCCAAGGATTGGCAGGGGGCGTGAACACTGAAGCTTTCTTT. It specifies CASSQGLAGGVNTEAFF.

The J gene is TRBJ1-6, the V gene TRBV28, with D possibly TRBD1 on 5 matching bases. The CDR3 has 15 residues. Germline V gene data show CDR1 as MDHEN and CDR2 as SYDVKM. The germline V and J ends were trimmed by 6 bases and 8 bases, with 17 bases remaining between them. CDR3 in DNA: TGTGCCAGCAGCCCCCCCGGGGGGGAACATTCACCCCTCCACTTT. Its protein is CASSPPGGEHSPLHF. The full variable domain, its missing parts supplied by reference TRBV28 and TRBJ1-6, is DVKVTQSSRYLVKRTGEKVFLECVQDMDHENMFWYRQDPGLGLRLIYFSYDVKMKEKGDIPEGYSVSREKKERFSLILESASTNQTSMYLCASSPPGGEHSPLHFGNGTRLTVT.

The rearrangement uses TRBV9 and TRBJ1-2; no clear D. V lost 3 bases, J lost 6 bases, and 18 bases lay in between. CDR3 length: 15 residues. Germline lookup yields CDR1 SGDLS and CDR2 YYNGEE. CDR3 protein: CASSAPRGWADGYTF. CDR3 nucleotides: TGTGCCAGCAGCGCGCCCCGTGGATGGGCAGATGGCTACACCTTC.

The DNA for the CDR3 is TGTGCCAGTAGTATTTTAGCGGGGGGTGAAGAGACCCAGTACTTC. Residues: CASSILAGGEETQYF. This rearrangement joins TRBV19 to TRBJ2-5; 10 positions agree with TRBD2. The J segment lost 3 bases and the V segment lost 3 bases, leaving 4 bases of the junction unmatched. In germline, CDR1 is LNHDA, CDR2 SQIVND (reference sequence). The CDR3 is made up of 15 amino acids.

The V and J genes are TRBV6-5 and TRBJ2-1, with TRBD2 matching 12 bases. CDR1 is MNHEY and CDR2 is SVGAGI in the germline V gene. CDR3 length: 15 amino acids. J was trimmed by 8 bases and V by 6 bases; bases with no gene match: 8. CDR3 sequence: CASRRLAGVPYEQFF. The CDR3 coding sequence is TGTGCCAGCAGGAGACTAGCGGGGGTTCCCTATGAGCAGTTCTTC.

This sequence joins TRBV11-3 and TRBJ2-3; weak D call: TRBD2 (5 bases). The CDR3 sequence is 13 residues long. Trimming took 5 bases from V and 3 from J, leaving 9 bases between them. Germline V gene sequence: CDR1 SGHNT, CDR2 YENEEA. Written as DNA, the CDR3 is TGTGCCAGCAGCGGGAGTGGGACAGATACGCAGTATTTT. Its translation is CASSGSGTDTQYF.

The chain employs TRBV29-1 and TRBJ2-7, with TRBD1 matching over 11 bases. This CDR3 is built from 15 residues. With 5 bases clipped from V and 6 bases from J, the junction kept 12 bases outside the gene matches. Germline V gene lookup returns CDR1 SQVTM and CDR2 ANQGSEA. As DNA, the CDR3 is TGCAGCGTTCACCCGGGGACAGGGGGTGTTTCCGAGCAGTACTTC. Protein: CSVHPGTGGVSEQYF.

The rearrangement links TRBV6-6 to TRBJ2-7; no reliable D call. V dropped 6 bases and J dropped 7 bases, with 16 bases sitting between them. The CDR3 is made up of 13 amino acids. Looked up from germline, CDR1 is MNHNY and CDR2 is SVGAGI (reference sequence). CDR3 region: CASRRHQNMEQYF. In nucleotides, the CDR3 is TGTGCCAGCAGGCGGCATCAAAACATGGAGCAGTACTTC.

This chain joins TRBV28 and TRBJ2-7; 10 nucleotides match TRBD2. The CDR3 is made up of 11 amino acids. CDR1 MDHEN and CDR2 SYDVKM come from the germline V gene. DNA of the CDR3: TGTGCTAGCGGGAGGACCTACGAGCAGTACTTC. Residues: CASGRTYEQYF.

The J gene is TRBJ1-2, the V gene TRBV15, with 8 bases lining up with TRBD1. CDR3 size: 14 residues. In germline, CDR1 is LNHNV, CDR2 YYDKDF (reference sequence). Germline trimming cut 10 bases from V and 5 bases from J; bases unmatched to any gene: 12. In DNA form, the CDR3 reads TGTGCCATTTCGCCTGACAGGGGTCCTTATGGCTACACCTTC. This gives the protein CAISPDRGPYGYTF.

J is TRBJ2-2 and V is TRBV25-1; maybe TRBD1 (5 bases). The V end was cut by 4 bases, the J end by 4 bases, with 16 bases between. There are 16 residues in the CDR3. Germline V gene sequence: CDR1 MGHDK, CDR2 SYGVNS. CDR3 loop: CASSGNWGAGTGELFF. DNA of the CDR3: TGTGCCAGCAGTGGGAACTGGGGCGCAGGCACCGGGGAGCTGTTTTTT.

The J gene is TRBJ1-5, the V gene TRBV7-8; D remains unclear. The CDR3 consists of 15 residues. Trimming took off 0 bases at V and 4 bases at J, with 10 bases between the two ends. Germline V gives CDR1 SGHVS, CDR2 FQNEAQ. CDR3 sequence: CASSLANGLNQPQHF. In DNA, the CDR3 is TGTGCCAGCAGCTTAGCGAATGGGCTAAATCAGCCCCAGCATTTT.